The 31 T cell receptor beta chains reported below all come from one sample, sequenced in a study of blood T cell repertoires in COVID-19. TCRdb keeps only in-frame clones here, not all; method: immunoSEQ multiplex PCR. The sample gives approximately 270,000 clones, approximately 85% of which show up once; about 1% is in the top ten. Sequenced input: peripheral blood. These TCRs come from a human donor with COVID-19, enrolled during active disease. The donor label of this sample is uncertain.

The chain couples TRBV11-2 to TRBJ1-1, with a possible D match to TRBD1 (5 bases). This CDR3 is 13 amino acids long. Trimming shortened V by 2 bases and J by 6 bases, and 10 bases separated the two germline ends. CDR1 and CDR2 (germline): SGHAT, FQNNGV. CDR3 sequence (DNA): TGTGCCAGCAGCTTATCGCGGGACGCTGAAGCTTTCTTT. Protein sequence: CASSLSRDAEAFF.

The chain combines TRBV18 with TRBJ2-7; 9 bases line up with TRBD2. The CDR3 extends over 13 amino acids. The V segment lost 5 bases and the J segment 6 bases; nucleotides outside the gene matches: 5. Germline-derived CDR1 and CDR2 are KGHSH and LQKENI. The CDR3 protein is CASSDLSGSEQYF. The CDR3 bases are TGTGCCAGCTCAGACCTTAGCGGGAGCGAGCAGTACTTC.

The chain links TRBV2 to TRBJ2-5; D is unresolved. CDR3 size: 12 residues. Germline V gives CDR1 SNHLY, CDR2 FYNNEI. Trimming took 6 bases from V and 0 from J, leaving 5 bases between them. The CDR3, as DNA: TGTGCCAGCAGATTAAACCAAGAGACCCAGTACTTC. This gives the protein CASRLNQETQYF.

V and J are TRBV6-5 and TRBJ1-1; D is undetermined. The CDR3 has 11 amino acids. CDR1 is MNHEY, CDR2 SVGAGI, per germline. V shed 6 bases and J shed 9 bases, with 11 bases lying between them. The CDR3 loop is CASSTDYKAFF. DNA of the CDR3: TGTGCCAGCAGCACGGACTACAAAGCTTTCTTT.

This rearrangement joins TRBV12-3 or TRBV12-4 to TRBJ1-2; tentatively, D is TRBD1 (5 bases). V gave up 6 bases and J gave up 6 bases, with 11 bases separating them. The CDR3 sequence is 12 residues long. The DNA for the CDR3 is TGTGCCAGCAGGCAGCGGGGGGATGGCTACACCTTC. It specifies CASRQRGDGYTF.

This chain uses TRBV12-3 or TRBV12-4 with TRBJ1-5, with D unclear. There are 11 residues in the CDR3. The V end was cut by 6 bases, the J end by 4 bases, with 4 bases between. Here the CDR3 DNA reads TGTGCCAGCAGCCAGAATCAGCCCCAGCATTTT. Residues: CASSQNQPQHF.

The CDR3 region is CATSRQTIRLAPSTDTQYF. The CDR3 DNA reads as TGTGCCACCAGCAGACAAACGATCCGACTAGCTCCTAGCACAGATACGCAGTATTTT. This chain uses TRBV15 with TRBJ2-3, with 7 bases matching TRBD2. CDR3 length: 19 amino acids. Per the germline V gene, CDR1 is LNHNV and CDR2 is YYDKDF (reference sequence). Germline trimming cut 2 bases from V and 0 bases from J; bases unmatched to any gene: 14.

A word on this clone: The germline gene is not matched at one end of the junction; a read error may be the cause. The CDR3 bases are TGTGCCAGCAGCTCAAATCGACAGGCATCCTCCTTC. Translating it yields CASSSNRQASSF. The J gene is TRBJ1-2, the V gene TRBV11-2; weak D call: TRBD1 (6 bases). Germline V gene data show CDR1 as SGHAT and CDR2 as FQNNGV. The length of the CDR3 is 12 residues.

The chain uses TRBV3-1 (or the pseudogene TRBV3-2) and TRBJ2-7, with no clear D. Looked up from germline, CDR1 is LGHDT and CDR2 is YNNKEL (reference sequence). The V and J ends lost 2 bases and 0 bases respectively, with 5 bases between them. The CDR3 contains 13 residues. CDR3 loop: CASSQLVSYEQYF. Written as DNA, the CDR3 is TGTGCCAGCAGCCAACTCGTCTCCTACGAGCAGTACTTC.

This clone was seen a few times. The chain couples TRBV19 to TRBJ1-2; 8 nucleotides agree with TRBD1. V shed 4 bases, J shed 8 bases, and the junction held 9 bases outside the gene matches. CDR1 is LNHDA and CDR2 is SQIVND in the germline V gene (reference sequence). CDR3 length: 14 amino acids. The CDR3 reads CASSTRTGQSGYTF. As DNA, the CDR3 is TGTGCCAGTAGTACCAGGACAGGGCAATCGGGCTACACCTTC.

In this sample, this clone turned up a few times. The CDR3 DNA reads as TGCGCCAGCAGCCGGGCCGACCAGAACACCGGGGAGCTGTTTTTT. Its translation is CASSRADQNTGELFF. The rearrangement joins TRBV4-1 to TRBJ2-2; unclear D gene. Trimming cost V 4 bases and J 1 base, with 10 bases left between them. The CDR3 totals 15 residues. The germline V gene encodes CDR1 MGHRA and CDR2 YSYEKL.

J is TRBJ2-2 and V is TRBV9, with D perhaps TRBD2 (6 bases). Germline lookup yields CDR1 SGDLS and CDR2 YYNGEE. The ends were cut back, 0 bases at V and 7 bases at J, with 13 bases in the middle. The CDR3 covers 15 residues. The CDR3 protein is CASSVAPLAGGELFF. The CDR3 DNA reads TGTGCCAGCAGCGTAGCCCCACTAGCTGGCGGGGAGCTGTTTTTT. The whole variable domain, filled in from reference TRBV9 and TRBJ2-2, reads DSGVTQTPKHLITATGQRVTLRCSPRSGDLSVYWYQQSLDQGLQFLIQYYNGEERAKGNILERFSAQQFPDLHSELNLSSLELGDSALYFCASSVAPLAGGELFFGEGSRLTVL.

The CDR3 DNA reads as TGCAGCGTGACAGGGGTAGGGTACGAGCAGTACTTC. Its protein is CSVTGVGYEQYF. This chain uses TRBV29-1 with TRBJ2-7, with 8 bases matching TRBD1. The CDR3 spans 12 residues. Unmatched junction bases numbered 5, after V lost 6 bases and J lost 4 bases. CDR1 SQVTM and CDR2 ANQGSEA come from the germline V gene.

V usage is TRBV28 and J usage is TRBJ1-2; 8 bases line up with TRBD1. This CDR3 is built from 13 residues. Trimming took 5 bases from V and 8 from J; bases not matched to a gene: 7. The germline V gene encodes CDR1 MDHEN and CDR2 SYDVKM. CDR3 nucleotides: TGTGCCAGCAGTCTCGACAGGGGCGACGGCTACACCTTC. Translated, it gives CASSLDRGDGYTF.

CDR3 loop: CASSLSGAGPGDEQFF. In DNA form, the CDR3 reads TGTGCCAGCAGCTTATCGGGAGCCGGGCCGGGGGATGAGCAGTTCTTC. V is TRBV11-3 and J is TRBJ2-1; tentative D call: TRBD2 (6 bases). CDR1 and CDR2 from the germline V gene are SGHNT and YENEEA. The CDR3 extends over 16 amino acids. V shed 2 bases and J shed 8 bases, with 19 bases lying between them.

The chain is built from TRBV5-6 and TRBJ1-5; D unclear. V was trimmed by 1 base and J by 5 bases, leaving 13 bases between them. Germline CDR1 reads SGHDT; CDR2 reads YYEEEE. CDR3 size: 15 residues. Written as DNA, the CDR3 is TGTGCCAGCAGCTTGTCAGGAATTAATCATCAGCCCCAGCATTTT. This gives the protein CASSLSGINHQPQHF.

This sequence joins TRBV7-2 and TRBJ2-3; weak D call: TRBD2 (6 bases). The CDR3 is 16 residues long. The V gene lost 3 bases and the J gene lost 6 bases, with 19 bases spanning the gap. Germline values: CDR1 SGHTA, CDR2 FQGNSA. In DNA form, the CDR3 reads TGTGCCAGCAGCTTTGGGGGGACCGGAAAGGGGGATACGCAGTATTTT. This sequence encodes CASSFGGTGKGDTQYF.

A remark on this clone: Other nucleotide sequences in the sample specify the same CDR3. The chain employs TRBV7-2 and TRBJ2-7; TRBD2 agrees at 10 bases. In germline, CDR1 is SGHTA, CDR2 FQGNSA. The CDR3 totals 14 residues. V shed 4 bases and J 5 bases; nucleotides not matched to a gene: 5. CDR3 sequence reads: CASSSSSGSDEQYF. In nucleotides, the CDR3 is TGTGCCAGCAGCTCCTCTAGCGGGAGTGACGAGCAGTACTTC.

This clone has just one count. CDR3 amino acids: CASSIAGTGGAMAFF. The CDR3, as DNA: TGTGCCAGTAGTATCGCCGGGACAGGGGGCGCGATGGCTTTCTTT. The rearrangement uses TRBV19 and TRBJ1-1; TRBD1 matches 12 bases. The CDR3 consists of 15 residues. J gave up 11 bases and V 3 bases, and 10 bases lay outside the gene matches. Per the germline V gene, CDR1 is LNHDA and CDR2 is SQIVND (reference sequence).

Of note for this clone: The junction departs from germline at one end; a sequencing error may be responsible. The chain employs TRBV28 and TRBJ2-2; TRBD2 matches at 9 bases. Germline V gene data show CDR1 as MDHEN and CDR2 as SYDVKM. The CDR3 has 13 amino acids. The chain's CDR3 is CASNSGSDRGGVF. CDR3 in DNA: TGTGCCAGCAATAGCGGGAGTGACCGGGGAGGGGTTTTT.

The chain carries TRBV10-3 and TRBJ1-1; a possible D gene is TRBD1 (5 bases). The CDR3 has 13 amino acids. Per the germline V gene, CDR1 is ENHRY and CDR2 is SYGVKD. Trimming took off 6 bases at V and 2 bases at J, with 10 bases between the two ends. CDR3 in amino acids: CAISPGRNTEAFF. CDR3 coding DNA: TGTGCCATCAGCCCAGGGCGCAACACTGAAGCTTTCTTT.

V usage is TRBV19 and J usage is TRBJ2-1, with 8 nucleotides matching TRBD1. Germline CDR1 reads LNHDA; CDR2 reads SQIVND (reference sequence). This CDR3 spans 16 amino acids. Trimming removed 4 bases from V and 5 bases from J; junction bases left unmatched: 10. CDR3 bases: TGTGCCAGTAGTACCCTTAGGGGACAGGCTGACAATGAGCAGTTCTTC. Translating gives CASSTLRGQADNEQFF.

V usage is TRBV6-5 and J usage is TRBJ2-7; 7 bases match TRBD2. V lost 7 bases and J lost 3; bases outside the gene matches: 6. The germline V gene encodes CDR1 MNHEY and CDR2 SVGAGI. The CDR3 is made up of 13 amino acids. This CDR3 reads CASNVGGGYEQYF. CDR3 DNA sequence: TGTGCCAGCAATGTGGGGGGGGGCTACGAGCAGTACTTC.

For the CDR3, the DNA is TGTGCCAGCTCTCCGGCTGGGACTACGAAAGAGACCCAGTACTTC. Amino acid sequence: CASSPAGTTKETQYF. The rearrangement uses TRBV18 and TRBJ2-5; 7 bases agree with TRBD2. The V gene's germline CDR1 is KGHSH and CDR2 LQKENI. Germline trimming cut 6 bases from V and 3 bases from J; bases unmatched to any gene: 10. The CDR3 is 15 residues long.

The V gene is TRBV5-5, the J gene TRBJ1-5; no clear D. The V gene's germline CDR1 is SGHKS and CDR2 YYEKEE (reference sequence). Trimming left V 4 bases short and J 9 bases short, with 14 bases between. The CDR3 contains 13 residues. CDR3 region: CASSPQPHWPQHF. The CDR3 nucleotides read TGTGCCAGCAGCCCCCAACCCCACTGGCCCCAGCATTTT. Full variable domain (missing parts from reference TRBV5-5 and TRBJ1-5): DAGVTQSPTHLIKTRGQQVTLRCSPISGHKSVSWYQQVLGQGPQFIFQYYEKEERGRGNFPDRFSARQFPNYSSELNVNALLLGDSALYLCASSPQPHWPQHFGDGTRLSIL.

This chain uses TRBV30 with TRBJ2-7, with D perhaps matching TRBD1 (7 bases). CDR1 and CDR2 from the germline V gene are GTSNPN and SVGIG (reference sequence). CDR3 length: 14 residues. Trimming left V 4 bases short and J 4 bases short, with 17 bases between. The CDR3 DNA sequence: TGTGCCTGGACTATCGCAGGGGGGTGGTACGAGCAGTACTTC. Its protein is CAWTIAGGWYEQYF. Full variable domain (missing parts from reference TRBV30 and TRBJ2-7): SQTIHQWPATLVQPVGSPLSLECTVEGTSNPNLYWYRQAAGRGLQLLFYSVGIGQISSEVPQNLSASRPQDRQFILSSKKLLLSDSGFYLCAWTIAGGWYEQYFGPGTRLTVT.

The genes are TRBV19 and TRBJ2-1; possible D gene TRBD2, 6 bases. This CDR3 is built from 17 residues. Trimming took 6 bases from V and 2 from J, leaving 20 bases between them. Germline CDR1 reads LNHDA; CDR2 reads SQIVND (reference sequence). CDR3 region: CASSVLAAGSPYNEQFF. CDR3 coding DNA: TGTGCCAGTAGCGTCTTAGCGGCCGGAAGCCCCTACAATGAGCAGTTCTTC.

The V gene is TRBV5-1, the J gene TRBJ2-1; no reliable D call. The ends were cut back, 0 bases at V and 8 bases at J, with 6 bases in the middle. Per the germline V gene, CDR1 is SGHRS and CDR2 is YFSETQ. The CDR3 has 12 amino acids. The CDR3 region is CASSLGAYEQFF. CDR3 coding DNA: TGCGCCAGCAGCTTGGGCGCGTATGAGCAGTTCTTC.

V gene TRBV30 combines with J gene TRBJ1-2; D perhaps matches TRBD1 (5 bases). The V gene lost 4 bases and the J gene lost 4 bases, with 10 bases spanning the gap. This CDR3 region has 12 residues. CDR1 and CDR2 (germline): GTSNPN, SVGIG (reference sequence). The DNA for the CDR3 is TGTGCCTGGACCAAAGGGGCCTATGGCTACACCTTC. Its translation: CAWTKGAYGYTF.

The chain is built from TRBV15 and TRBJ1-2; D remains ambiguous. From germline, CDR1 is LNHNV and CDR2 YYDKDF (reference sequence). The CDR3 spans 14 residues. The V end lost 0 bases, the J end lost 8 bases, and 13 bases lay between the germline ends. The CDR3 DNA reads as TGTGCCACCAGCAGAGATTTTGACTCTCTAGGCTACACCTTC. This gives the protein CATSRDFDSLGYTF.

The CDR3 region is CASSPLGQGAVGNTIYF. Written as DNA, the CDR3 is TGTGCCAGCAGCCCCCTAGGTCAGGGGGCTGTTGGAAACACCATATATTTT. This chain uses TRBV9 with TRBJ1-3; 8 nucleotides match TRBD1. V dropped 4 bases and J dropped 3; count of bases not matched to a gene: 12. This CDR3 contains 17 residues. The germline V gene has CDR1 SGDLS and CDR2 YYNGEE.